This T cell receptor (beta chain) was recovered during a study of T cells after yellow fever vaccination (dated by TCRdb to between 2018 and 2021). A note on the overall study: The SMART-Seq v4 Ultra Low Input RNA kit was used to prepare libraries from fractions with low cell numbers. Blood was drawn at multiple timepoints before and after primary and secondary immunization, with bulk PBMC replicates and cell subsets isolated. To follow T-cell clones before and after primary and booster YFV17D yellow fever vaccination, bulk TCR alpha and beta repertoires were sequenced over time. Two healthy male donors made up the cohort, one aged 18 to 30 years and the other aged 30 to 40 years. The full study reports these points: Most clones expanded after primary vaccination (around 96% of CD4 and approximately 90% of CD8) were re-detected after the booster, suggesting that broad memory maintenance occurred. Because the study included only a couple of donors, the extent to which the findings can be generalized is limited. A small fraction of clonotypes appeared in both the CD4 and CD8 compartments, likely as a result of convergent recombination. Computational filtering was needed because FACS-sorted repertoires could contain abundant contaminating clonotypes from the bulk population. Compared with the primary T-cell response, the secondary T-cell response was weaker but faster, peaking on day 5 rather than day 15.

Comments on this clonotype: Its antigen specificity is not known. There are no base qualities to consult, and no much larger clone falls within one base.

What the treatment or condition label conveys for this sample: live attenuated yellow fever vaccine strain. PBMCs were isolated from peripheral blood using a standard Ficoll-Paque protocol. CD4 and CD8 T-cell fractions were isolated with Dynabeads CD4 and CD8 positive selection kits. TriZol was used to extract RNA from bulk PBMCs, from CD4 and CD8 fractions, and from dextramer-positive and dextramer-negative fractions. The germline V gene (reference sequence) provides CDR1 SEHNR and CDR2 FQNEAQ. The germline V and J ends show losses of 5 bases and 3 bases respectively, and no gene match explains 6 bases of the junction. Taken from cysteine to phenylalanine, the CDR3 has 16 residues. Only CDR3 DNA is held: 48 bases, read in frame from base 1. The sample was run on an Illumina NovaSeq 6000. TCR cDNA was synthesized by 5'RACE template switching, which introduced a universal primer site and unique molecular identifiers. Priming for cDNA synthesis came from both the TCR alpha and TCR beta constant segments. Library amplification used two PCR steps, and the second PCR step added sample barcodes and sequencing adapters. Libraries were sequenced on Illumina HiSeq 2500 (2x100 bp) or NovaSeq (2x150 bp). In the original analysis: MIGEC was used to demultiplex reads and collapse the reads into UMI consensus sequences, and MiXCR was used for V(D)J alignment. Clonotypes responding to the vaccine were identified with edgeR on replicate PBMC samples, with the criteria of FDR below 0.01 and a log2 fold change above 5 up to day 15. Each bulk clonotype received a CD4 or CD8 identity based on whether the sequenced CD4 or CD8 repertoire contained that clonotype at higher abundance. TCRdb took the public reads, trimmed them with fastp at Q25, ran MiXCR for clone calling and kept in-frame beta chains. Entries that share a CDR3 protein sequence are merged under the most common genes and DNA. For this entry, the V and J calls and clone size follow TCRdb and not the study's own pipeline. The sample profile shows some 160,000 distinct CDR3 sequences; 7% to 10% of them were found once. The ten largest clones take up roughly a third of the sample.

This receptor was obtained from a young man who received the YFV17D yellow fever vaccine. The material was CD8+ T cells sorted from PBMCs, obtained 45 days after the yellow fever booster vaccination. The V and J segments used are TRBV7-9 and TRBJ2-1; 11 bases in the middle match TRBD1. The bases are TGTGCCAGCAGCCCCCCCGGGACAGGGGGCTACAATGAGCAGTTCTTC. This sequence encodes CASSPPGTGGYNEQFF.